These 30 T cell receptor beta chains were all obtained from the same sample, sequenced in a study of blood T cell repertoires in COVID-19 (dated by TCRdb to 2020 to 2021). Preparation of the library involved the immunoSEQ multiplex PCR assay. In TCRdb, the immuneACCESS table is reduced to in-frame sequences with V and J assigned. These tables do not hold every clone; where another copy was compared, an unresolved V gene accounts for under half, and the others remain unexplained. For this sample the table gives 200,000 to 250,000 clones, of which approximately 89% were detected only once. The top ten constitute around 3.7% of the sample. Sequenced sample: PBMCs or T cells enriched from blood (not recorded which). Every receptor here comes from a woman aged 25 to 39 who had been exposed to COVID-19.

V and J are TRBV2 and TRBJ1-2; a weak D match, TRBD1 (6 bases). The CDR3 covers 15 residues. Trimming removed 5 bases from V and 7 bases from J, with 20 bases in between. The germline V gene encodes CDR1 SNHLY and CDR2 FYNNEI. The CDR3 sequence is CASSHSRGRAGGYTF. CDR3 nucleotide sequence: TGTGCCAGCAGTCACTCGCGGGGGCGCGCAGGTGGCTACACCTTC.

V gene TRBV14 combines with J gene TRBJ1-1, with TRBD1 identical over 7 bases. Germline trimming cut 4 bases from V and 4 bases from J; bases unmatched to any gene: 9. This CDR3 contains 15 residues. The germline V gene encodes CDR1 SGHDN and CDR2 FVKESK. This chain's CDR3 is CASSPDRDRGTEAFF. The CDR3 DNA sequence: TGTGCCAGCAGCCCCGACAGGGATCGTGGCACTGAAGCTTTCTTT.

About this clone itself: A much larger clone differs from this one at a single base, so this may be a read error. The chain recombines TRBV11-2 with TRBJ2-7; tentative D call: TRBD1 (5 bases). Germline V gene lookup returns CDR1 SGHAT and CDR2 FQNNGV. This CDR3 comprises 13 residues. The V gene lost 5 bases and the J gene lost 0 bases, with 8 bases spanning the gap. CDR3: CASSVDSSYEQYF. The DNA of the CDR3 is TGTGCCAGCAGCGTCGACAGCTCCTACGAGCAGTACTTC.

The chain employs TRBV18 and TRBJ1-2; D perhaps matches TRBD1 (5 bases). The CDR3 is 13 amino acids. The V and J ends lost 1 base and 8 bases respectively, with 11 bases between them. Germline V lookup: CDR1 KGHSH, CDR2 LQKENI. The CDR3 is CASSPQGIGGYTF. CDR3 in DNA: TGTGCCAGCTCACCACAGGGGATTGGCGGCTACACCTTC.

V is TRBV11-2 and J is TRBJ2-5; 8 nucleotides match TRBD2. The CDR3 runs 17 residues. The V gene end was trimmed by 0 bases and the J gene end by 2 bases; junction bases not matched to a gene: 8. The germline CDR1 and CDR2 sequences are SGHAT and FQNNGV. The CDR3 region has the DNA TGTGCCAGCAGCTTAGATTTGGCTAGCGGGCTTCAAGAGACCCAGTACTTC. Translated, it gives CASSLDLASGLQETQYF.

In its sample, this clone was seen once. The CDR3 loop reads CASSDSDNQPQHF. CDR3 nucleotide sequence: TGTGCCAGTTCTGACAGCGATAATCAGCCCCAGCATTTT. This chain joins TRBV19 and TRBJ1-5, with TRBD1 as a possible D gene (5 bases). The germline V gene encodes CDR1 LNHDA and CDR2 SQIVND (reference sequence). V was pared by 8 bases and J by 4 bases, with 12 bases between. The CDR3 covers 13 residues.

This chain joins TRBV7-2 and TRBJ1-5; a weak D match, TRBD1 (6 bases). The CDR3 sequence is 14 residues long. Germline V gene lookup returns CDR1 SGHTA and CDR2 FQGNSA. Between the trimmed V and J ends, which lost 3 bases and 6 bases, there was a span of 12 bases. CDR3 nucleotides: TGTGCCAGCAGCTTCGGGAGGGGGAGTCAGCCCCAGCATTTT. It codes for CASSFGRGSQPQHF.

DNA of the CDR3: TGCGCCAGCAGCCCCAGTGGACTAGCGGCTACGGGGCCCTACGAGCAGTACTTC. Translated, it gives CASSPSGLAATGPYEQYF. This sequence joins TRBV5-1 and TRBJ2-7; 10 bases are a match to TRBD2. Per germline, CDR1 SGHRS and CDR2 YFSETQ. With 4 bases clipped from V and 2 bases from J, the junction kept 15 bases outside the gene matches. CDR3 size: 18 residues.

In nucleotides, the CDR3 is TGTGCCAGCAGCTTGGGGACAGGACCCACCTTGGGCTACACCTTC. Its translation is CASSLGTGPTLGYTF. The V and J genes are TRBV5-4 and TRBJ1-2; 7 bases align to TRBD1. From germline, CDR1 is SGHNT and CDR2 YYREEE (reference sequence). The length of the CDR3 is 15 residues. J lost 8 bases, V lost 0 bases, and 10 bases had no gene match.

The chain employs TRBV4-1 and TRBJ1-6; 9 nucleotides align to TRBD1. Per the germline V gene, CDR1 is MGHRA and CDR2 is YSYEKL. CDR3 length: 17 amino acids. The V gene end was trimmed by 1 base and the J gene end by 10 bases; junction bases not matched to a gene: 11. The CDR3 nucleotides read TGCGCCAGCAGCCAAGGTCGACCGGGACAGGGTGTCTCACCCCTCCACTTT. Translating gives CASSQGRPGQGVSPLHF.

This clone has a single count. The J gene is TRBJ1-1, the V gene TRBV5-6; the match to TRBD1 covers 8 bases. Germline-derived CDR1 and CDR2 are SGHDT and YYEEEE. V lost 4 bases and J lost 6; bases outside the gene matches: 14. The CDR3 contains 16 residues. CDR3: CASSDPMTGDFAEAFF. In nucleotides, the CDR3 is TGTGCCAGCAGCGACCCAATGACAGGGGATTTCGCTGAAGCTTTCTTT.

The gene calls are TRBV4-1 and TRBJ2-2, with D perhaps TRBD2 (6 bases). The length of the CDR3 is 17 residues. CDR1 MGHRA and CDR2 YSYEKL come from the germline V gene. Trimming removed 1 base at V and 0 bases at J, with 12 bases between. CDR3 loop: CASSQVSGLSNTGELFF. The CDR3 DNA reads as TGCGCCAGCAGCCAAGTTTCGGGACTTTCGAACACCGGGGAGCTGTTTTTT.

This chain joins TRBV7-3 and TRBJ2-7; unclear D gene. Trimming took 0 bases from V and 6 from J, leaving 9 bases between them. Germline V gives CDR1 SGHTA, CDR2 FQGTGA. The CDR3 has 13 amino acids. CDR3 in DNA: TGTGCCAGCAGCTTAACGGCAACATCCGAGCAGTACTTC. It encodes CASSLTATSEQYF.

This chain uses TRBV28 with TRBJ1-3, with 12 bases fitting TRBD1. The CDR3 sequence is 16 residues long. Germline loops: CDR1 MDHEN, CDR2 SYDVKM. The V segment lost 3 bases and the J segment 6 bases; nucleotides outside the gene matches: 6. CDR3 residues: CASSLRGGQGANTIYF. The DNA of the CDR3 is TGTGCCAGCAGTTTGAGGGGGGGACAGGGGGCAAACACCATATATTTT.

The chain combines TRBV7-9 with TRBJ2-7; D might be TRBD1 (5 bases). V was trimmed by 1 base and J by 1 base, leaving 11 bases between them. CDR1 SEHNR and CDR2 FQNEAQ come from the germline V gene (reference sequence). This CDR3 spans 15 amino acids. The DNA of the CDR3 is TGTGCCAGCAGCTTAGAGAACAGGAATTCCTACGAGCAGTACTTC. Encoded protein: CASSLENRNSYEQYF.

The genes are TRBV28 and TRBJ2-7; 11 nucleotides match TRBD2. After removal of 3 bases from V and 3 bases from J, the junction contained 4 bases not matched to a gene. The germline V gene encodes CDR1 MDHEN and CDR2 SYDVKM. The CDR3 loop spans 15 amino acids. CDR3 sequence reads: CASSFSGRAYYEQYF. The CDR3 DNA follows: TGTGCCAGCAGTTTTAGCGGGAGGGCCTACTACGAGCAGTACTTC.

The chain links TRBV19 to TRBJ1-2; TRBD1 agrees at 7 bases. This CDR3 region has 14 residues. The junction had 1 base not matched to a gene; V was cut back by 3 bases and J by 0 bases. CDR1 LNHDA and CDR2 SQIVND come from the germline V gene (reference sequence). The CDR3 DNA reads as TGTGCCAGTAGTATTGGGACAGCTAACTATGGCTACACCTTC. This encodes CASSIGTANYGYTF.

The CDR3 reads CASSRQQGRGEKLFF. As DNA, the CDR3 is TGTGCCAGCAGCCGCCAACAGGGGCGAGGTGAAAAACTGTTTTTT. The gene calls are TRBV4-2 and TRBJ1-4, with TRBD1 matching over 7 bases. CDR1 LGHNA and CDR2 YNFKEQ come from the germline V gene. J was trimmed by 7 bases and V by 4 bases; bases with no gene match: 9. The CDR3 is made up of 15 amino acids.

This chain connects TRBV10-1 to TRBJ1-5, with unresolved D. V was trimmed by 9 bases and J by 2 bases, leaving 5 bases between them. Germline V gene data show CDR1 as WNHNN and CDR2 as SYGVQD (reference sequence). The CDR3 spans 11 residues. The CDR3 sequence: CASRGNQPQHF. In DNA, the CDR3 is TGCGCCAGTCGCGGCAATCAGCCCCAGCATTTT.

This clone appeared a few times. The chain has TRBV10-1 and TRBJ1-5; D not certain. Germline V lookup: CDR1 WNHNN, CDR2 SYGVQD (reference sequence). This CDR3 region has 13 residues. Trimming left V 7 bases short and J 3 bases short, with 10 bases between. CDR3 sequence: CASIPDTNQPQHF. CDR3 bases: TGCGCCAGCATCCCCGACACCAATCAGCCCCAGCATTTT.

The rearrangement uses TRBV4-1 and TRBJ2-2; perhaps TRBD2 as D (6 bases). This CDR3 region has 16 residues. Germline CDR1 MGHRA, CDR2 YSYEKL. V was cut by 4 bases and J by 7 bases, with 19 bases left in between. The CDR3 sequence is CASSRPQEEGDGELFF. The CDR3 region has the DNA TGCGCCAGCAGCCGGCCCCAAGAGGAGGGCGACGGGGAGCTGTTTTTT.

This chain links TRBV9 with TRBJ2-1; a weak D match, TRBD1 (5 bases). CDR1 and CDR2 (germline): SGDLS, YYNGEE. This CDR3 region has 14 residues. Trimming took 6 bases from V and 4 from J, leaving 14 bases between them. The CDR3 nucleotides read TGTGCCAGCAACAGAGACAGCCCATACAATGAGCAGTTCTTC. This sequence encodes CASNRDSPYNEQFF.

The CDR3 protein is CASNPSGSYLTDTQYF. The CDR3 DNA follows: TGTGCCAGCAATCCTAGCGGGAGTTACCTCACAGATACGCAGTATTTT. The chain recombines TRBV27 with TRBJ2-3; 10 nucleotides align to TRBD2. Trimming took 7 bases from V and 2 from J; bases not matched to a gene: 9. CDR3 length: 16 amino acids. Germline CDR1 MNHEY, CDR2 SMNVEV (reference sequence).

In its sample, this clone was seen once. V gene TRBV2 combines with J gene TRBJ2-1; D uncertain. CDR1 SNHLY and CDR2 FYNNEI come from the germline V gene. Trimming cost V 4 bases and J 7 bases, with 17 bases left between them. CDR3 size: 15 residues. The CDR3 DNA follows: TGTGCCAGCAGTGTTGCCGCGAGTGTCGGGAATGAGCAGTTCTTC. Amino acid sequence: CASSVAASVGNEQFF.

The chain has TRBV9 and TRBJ2-7; 14 positions agree with TRBD2. CDR1 and CDR2 from the germline V gene are SGDLS and YYNGEE. The CDR3 is made up of 16 amino acids. Trimming took 0 bases from V and 3 from J; bases not matched to a gene: 2. CDR3 amino acids: CASSVGGLAGVYEQYF. CDR3 sequence (DNA): TGTGCCAGCAGCGTAGGGGGACTAGCGGGAGTCTACGAGCAGTACTTC.

The chain uses TRBV11-2 and TRBJ2-2; TRBD2 agrees at 8 bases. Germline assignment: CDR1 SGHAT and CDR2 FQNNGV. J gave up 4 bases and V 2 bases, and 12 bases lay outside the gene matches. This CDR3 spans 18 amino acids. CDR3 coding DNA: TGTGCCAGCAGCTTAAATCAGCGGGGGACCTTACTCACCGGGGAGCTGTTTTTT. Encoded protein: CASSLNQRGTLLTGELFF.

The CDR3 loop reads CASSRTGGGSPLHF. The CDR3 bases are TGTGCCAGCAGTCGGACAGGGGGAGGTTCACCCCTCCACTTT. The chain has TRBV2 and TRBJ1-6; 10 bases fit TRBD1. The germline V gene encodes CDR1 SNHLY and CDR2 FYNNEI. CDR3 length: 14 residues. V was clipped by 5 bases and J by 9 bases; unmatched bases: 4.

The chain joins TRBV9 to TRBJ1-1, with 9 bases lining up with TRBD1. Germline loops: CDR1 SGDLS, CDR2 YYNGEE. The CDR3 extends over 17 amino acids. V lost 7 bases to trimming and J lost 2 bases; unmatched junction nucleotides: 15. The CDR3 loop reads CASPRPKADRGNTEAFF. For the CDR3, the DNA is TGTGCCAGCCCAAGGCCCAAAGCGGACAGGGGAAACACTGAAGCTTTCTTT.

The chain has TRBV7-2 and TRBJ1-3; D gene ambiguous. The CDR3 totals 16 residues. V was pared by 0 bases and J by 0 bases, with 9 bases between. Germline assignment: CDR1 SGHTA and CDR2 FQGNSA. The CDR3 loop is CASSLATPGSGNTIYF. The CDR3 DNA follows: TGTGCCAGCAGCTTAGCAACGCCAGGCTCTGGAAACACCATATATTTT.

This clone was seen more than once but under ten times. The CDR3 loop is CASSFTGDYQPQHF. The CDR3 DNA reads TGTGCCAGCAGTTTCACAGGAGATTATCAGCCCCAGCATTTT. The V call is TRBV27, the J call TRBJ1-5; perhaps TRBD1 as D (5 bases). Trimming cost V 3 bases and J 5 bases, with 11 bases left between them. Looked up from germline, CDR1 is MNHEY and CDR2 is SMNVEV (reference sequence). There are 14 residues in the CDR3.